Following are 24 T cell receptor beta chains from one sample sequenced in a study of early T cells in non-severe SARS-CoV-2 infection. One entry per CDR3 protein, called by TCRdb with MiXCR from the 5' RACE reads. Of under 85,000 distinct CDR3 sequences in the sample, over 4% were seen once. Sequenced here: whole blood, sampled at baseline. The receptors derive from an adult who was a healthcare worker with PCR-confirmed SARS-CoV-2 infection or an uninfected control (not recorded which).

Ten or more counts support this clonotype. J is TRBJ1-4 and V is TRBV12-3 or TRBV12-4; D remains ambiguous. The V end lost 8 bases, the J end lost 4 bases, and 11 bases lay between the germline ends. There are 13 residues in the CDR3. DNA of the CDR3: TGTGCCAGCGGTCGCCAGCTTAATGAAAAACTGTTTTTT. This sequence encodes CASGRQLNEKLFF.

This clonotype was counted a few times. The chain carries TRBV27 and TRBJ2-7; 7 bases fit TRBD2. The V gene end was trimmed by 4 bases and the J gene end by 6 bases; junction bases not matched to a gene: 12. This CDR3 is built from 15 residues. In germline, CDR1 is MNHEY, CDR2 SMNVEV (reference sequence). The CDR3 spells CASSSAGVGRSEQYF. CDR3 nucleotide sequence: TGTGCCAGCAGTTCCGCGGGGGTAGGGCGAAGCGAGCAGTACTTC.

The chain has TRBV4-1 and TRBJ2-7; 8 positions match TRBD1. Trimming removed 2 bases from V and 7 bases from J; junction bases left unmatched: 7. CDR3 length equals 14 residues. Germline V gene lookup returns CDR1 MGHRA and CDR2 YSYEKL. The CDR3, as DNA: TGCGCCAGCAGCCAATATGACAGGGGAGAGGAGCAGTACTTC. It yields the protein CASSQYDRGEEQYF.

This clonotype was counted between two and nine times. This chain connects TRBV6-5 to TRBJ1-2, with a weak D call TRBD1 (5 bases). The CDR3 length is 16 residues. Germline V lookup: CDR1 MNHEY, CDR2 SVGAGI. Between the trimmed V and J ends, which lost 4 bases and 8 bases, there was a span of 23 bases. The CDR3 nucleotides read TGTGCCAGCAGTTGGGGCCTCCGACAACGCACGGGAGGCTACACCTTC. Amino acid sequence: CASSWGLRQRTGGYTF.

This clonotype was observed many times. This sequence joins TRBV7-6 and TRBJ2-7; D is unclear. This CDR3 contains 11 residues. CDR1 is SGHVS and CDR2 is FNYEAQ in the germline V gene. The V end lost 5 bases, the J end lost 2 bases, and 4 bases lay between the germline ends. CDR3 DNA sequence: TGTGCCAGCAGCGACACCTACGAGCAGTACTTC. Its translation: CASSDTYEQYF.

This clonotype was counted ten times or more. The CDR3, as DNA: TGTGCCTGGAGTGTACTCAGTTTTGCAGATACGCAGTATTTT. Amino acid sequence: CAWSVLSFADTQYF. The chain is built from TRBV30 and TRBJ2-3; unclear D gene. The ends were cut back, 0 bases at V and 4 bases at J, with 11 bases in the middle. This CDR3 region has 14 residues. Germline V gene sequence: CDR1 GTSNPN, CDR2 SVGIG (reference sequence). The complete variable domain, with remaining parts taken from reference TRBV30 and TRBJ2-3, reads SQTIHQWPATLVQPVGSPLSLECTVEGTSNPNLYWYRQAAGRGLQLLFYSVGIGQISSEVPQNLSASRPQDRQFILSSKKLLLSDSGFYLCAWSVLSFADTQYFGPGTRLTVL.

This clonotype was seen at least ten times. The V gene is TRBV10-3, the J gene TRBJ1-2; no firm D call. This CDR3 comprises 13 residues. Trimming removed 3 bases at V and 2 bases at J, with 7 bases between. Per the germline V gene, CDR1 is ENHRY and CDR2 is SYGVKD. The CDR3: CAISDYGNYGYTF. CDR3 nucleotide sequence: TGTGCCATCAGTGACTATGGAAACTATGGCTACACCTTC.

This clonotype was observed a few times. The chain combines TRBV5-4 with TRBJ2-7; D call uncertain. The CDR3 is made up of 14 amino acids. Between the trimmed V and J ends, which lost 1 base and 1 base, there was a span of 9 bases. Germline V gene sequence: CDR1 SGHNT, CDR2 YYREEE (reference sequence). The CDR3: CASSLRSPSYEQYF. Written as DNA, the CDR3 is TGTGCCAGCAGCTTGCGGAGTCCGTCCTACGAGCAGTACTTC. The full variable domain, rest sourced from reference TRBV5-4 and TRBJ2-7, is ETGVTQSPTHLIKTRGQQVTLRCSSQSGHNTVSWYQQALGQGPQFIFQYYREEENGRGNFPPRFSGLQFPNYSSELNVNALELDDSALYLCASSLRSPSYEQYFGPGTRLTVT.

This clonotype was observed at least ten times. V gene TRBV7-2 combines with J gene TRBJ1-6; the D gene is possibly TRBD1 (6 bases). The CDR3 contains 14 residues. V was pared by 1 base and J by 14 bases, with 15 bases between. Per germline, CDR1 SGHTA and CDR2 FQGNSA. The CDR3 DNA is TGTGCCAGCAGCTTAGAACAGGGACCCCGGGCCCTCCACTTT. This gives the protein CASSLEQGPRALHF.

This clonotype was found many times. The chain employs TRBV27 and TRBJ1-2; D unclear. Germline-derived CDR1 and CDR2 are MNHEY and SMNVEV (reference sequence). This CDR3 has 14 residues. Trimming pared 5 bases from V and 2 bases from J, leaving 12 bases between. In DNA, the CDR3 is TGTGCCAGCAGTACCCTTACCGGGAACTATGGCTACACCTTC. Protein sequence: CASSTLTGNYGYTF.

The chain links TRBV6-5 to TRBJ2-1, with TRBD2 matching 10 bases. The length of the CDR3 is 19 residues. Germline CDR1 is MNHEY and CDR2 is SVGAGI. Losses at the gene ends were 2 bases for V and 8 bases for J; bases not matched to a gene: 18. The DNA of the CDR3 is TGTGCCAGCAGTTACCTCGGGGGTCTAGCGGGAGCCTCCTCGGATGAGCAGTTCTTC. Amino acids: CASSYLGGLAGASSDEQFF.

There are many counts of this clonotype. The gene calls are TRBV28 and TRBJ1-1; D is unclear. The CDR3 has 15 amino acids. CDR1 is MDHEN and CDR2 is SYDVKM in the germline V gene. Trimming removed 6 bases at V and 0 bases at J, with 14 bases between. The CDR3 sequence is CASSLSAIMNTEAFF. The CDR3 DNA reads TGTGCCAGCAGCCTGAGTGCTATAATGAACACTGAAGCTTTCTTT.

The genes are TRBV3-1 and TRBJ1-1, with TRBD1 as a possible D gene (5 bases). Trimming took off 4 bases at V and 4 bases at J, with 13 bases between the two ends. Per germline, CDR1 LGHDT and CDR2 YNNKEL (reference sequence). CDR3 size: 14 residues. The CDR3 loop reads CASSRSVGGTEAFF. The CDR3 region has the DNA TGTGCCAGCAGCCGGTCCGTCGGGGGCACTGAAGCTTTCTTT.

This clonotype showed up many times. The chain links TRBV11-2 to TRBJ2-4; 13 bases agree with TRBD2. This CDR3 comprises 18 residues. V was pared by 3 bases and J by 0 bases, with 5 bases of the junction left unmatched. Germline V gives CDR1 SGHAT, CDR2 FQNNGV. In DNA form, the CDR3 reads TGTGCCAGCAGCTTGGGGACTAGCGGGACCCCAGCCAAAAACATTCAGTACTTC. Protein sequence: CASSLGTSGTPAKNIQYF.

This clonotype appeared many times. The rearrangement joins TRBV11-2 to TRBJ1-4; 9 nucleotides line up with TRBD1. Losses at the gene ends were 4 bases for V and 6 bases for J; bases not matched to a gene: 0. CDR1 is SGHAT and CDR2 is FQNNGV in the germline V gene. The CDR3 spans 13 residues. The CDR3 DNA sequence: TGTGCCAGCAGCTGGACAGGGGATGAAAAACTGTTTTTT. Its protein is CASSWTGDEKLFF.

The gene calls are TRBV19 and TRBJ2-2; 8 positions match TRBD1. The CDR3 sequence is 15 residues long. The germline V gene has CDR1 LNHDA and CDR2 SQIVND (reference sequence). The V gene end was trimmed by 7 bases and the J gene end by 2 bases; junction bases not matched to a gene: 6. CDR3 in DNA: TGTGCCAGTACCTCCGGGACAGGAAACACCGGGGAGCTGTTTTTT. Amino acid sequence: CASTSGTGNTGELFF.

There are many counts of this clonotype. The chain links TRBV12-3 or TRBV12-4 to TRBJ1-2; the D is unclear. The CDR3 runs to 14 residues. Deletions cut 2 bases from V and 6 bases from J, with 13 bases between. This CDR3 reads CASSLLPGQNGYTF. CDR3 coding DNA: TGTGCCAGCAGTTTATTACCGGGCCAGAATGGCTACACCTTC.

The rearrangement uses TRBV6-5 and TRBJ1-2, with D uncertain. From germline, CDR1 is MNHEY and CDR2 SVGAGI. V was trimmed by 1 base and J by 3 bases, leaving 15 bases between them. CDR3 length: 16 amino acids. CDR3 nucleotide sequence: TGTGCCAGCAGTTACTTACAAGGGAGGAGTGACTATGGCTACACCTTC. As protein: CASSYLQGRSDYGYTF.

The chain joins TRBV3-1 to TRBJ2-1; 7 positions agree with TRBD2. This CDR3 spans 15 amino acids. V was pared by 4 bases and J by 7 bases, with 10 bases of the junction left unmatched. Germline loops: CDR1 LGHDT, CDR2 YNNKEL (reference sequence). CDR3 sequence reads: CASSLYPREDNEQFF. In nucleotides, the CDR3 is TGTGCCAGCAGCCTCTACCCCCGGGAGGATAATGAGCAGTTCTTC.

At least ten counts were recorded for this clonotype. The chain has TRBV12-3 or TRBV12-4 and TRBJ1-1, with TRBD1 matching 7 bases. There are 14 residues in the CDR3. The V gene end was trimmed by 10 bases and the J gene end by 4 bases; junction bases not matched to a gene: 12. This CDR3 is CATDREAKRTEAFF. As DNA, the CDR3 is TGTGCCACCGACAGGGAGGCGAAGCGCACTGAAGCTTTCTTT.

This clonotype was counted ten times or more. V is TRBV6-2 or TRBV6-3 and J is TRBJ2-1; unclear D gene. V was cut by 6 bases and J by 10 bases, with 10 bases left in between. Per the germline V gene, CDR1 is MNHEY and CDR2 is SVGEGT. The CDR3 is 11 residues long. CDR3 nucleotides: TGTGCCAGCAGGAGTAAAGGGGAGCAGTTCTTC. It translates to CASRSKGEQFF.

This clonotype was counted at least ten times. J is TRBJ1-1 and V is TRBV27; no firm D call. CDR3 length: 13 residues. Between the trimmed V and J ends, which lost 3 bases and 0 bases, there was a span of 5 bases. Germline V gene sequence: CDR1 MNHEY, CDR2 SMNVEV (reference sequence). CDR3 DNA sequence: TGTGCCAGCAGTTTTACTCTGAACACTGAAGCTTTCTTT. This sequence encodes CASSFTLNTEAFF.

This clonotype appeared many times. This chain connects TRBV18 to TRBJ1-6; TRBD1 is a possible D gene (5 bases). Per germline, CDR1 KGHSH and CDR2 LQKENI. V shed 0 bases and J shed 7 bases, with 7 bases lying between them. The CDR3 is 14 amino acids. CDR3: CASSPPGANSPLHF. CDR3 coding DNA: TGTGCCAGCTCACCACCAGGGGCGAATTCACCCCTCCACTTT.

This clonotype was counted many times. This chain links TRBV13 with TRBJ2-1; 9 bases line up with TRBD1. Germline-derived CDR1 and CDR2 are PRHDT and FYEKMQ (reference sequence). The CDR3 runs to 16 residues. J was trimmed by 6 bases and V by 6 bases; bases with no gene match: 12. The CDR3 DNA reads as TGTGCCAGCAGATATGATTCCGGGACAGGGCCCAATGAGCAGTTCTTC. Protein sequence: CASRYDSGTGPNEQFF.